The clone carrying this TCR beta chain has a handful of counts. Its antigen remains unidentified. The sample originates from a study of identical twins. The study, taken as a whole, reports: The models gave estimates that fell short of the out-of-frame TCR alpha sharing seen in monozygotic twins.

TCRdb ran MiXCR on the 5' RACE reads and lists one entry per CDR3 protein. The sample has 520,000 or so distinct CDR3 sequences; 20% to 25% are singletons. CDR3 size: 13 residues. The V end lost 5 bases, the J end lost 11 bases, and 16 bases lay between the germline ends. Looked up from germline, CDR1 is SNHLY and CDR2 is FYNNEI. The sample was also reused in another study, on T cells expressing NK-cell markers. From that paper: Only alpha-beta TCR T cells were sorted in several experiments, using an anti-gamma-delta TCR antibody.

Sequences were obtained from CD4+ T cells sorted from blood. This sequence was found in a woman in her late teens or twenties in good health. V is TRBV2 and J is TRBJ2-1, with TRBD2 as a possible D gene (5 bases). CDR3 nucleotide sequence: TGTGCCAGCAGTAACAGCGGCTACACGAAGCAGTTCTTC. This encodes CASSNSGYTKQFF.